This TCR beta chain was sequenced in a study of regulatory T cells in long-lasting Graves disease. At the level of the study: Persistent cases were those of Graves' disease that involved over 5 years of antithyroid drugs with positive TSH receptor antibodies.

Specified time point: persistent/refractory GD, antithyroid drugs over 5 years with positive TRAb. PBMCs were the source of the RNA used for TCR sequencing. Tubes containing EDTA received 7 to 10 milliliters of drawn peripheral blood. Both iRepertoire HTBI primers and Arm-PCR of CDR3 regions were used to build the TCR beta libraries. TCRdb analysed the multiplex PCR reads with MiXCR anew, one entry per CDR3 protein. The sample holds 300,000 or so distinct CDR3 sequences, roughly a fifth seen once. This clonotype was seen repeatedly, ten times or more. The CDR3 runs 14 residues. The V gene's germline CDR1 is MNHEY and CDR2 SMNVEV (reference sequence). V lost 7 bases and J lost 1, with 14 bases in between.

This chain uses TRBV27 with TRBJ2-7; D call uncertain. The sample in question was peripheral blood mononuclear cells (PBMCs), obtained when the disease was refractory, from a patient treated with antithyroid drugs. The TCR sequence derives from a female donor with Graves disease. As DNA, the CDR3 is TGTGCCAGCAAGGAGACAAGGATGTCCTACGAGCAGTACTTC. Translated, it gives CASKETRMSYEQYF.